The next 10 T cell receptor beta chains were all read from a single sample in a study of identical twins. One entry per CDR3 protein results from TCRdb running MiXCR on the 5' RACE reads. This sample has approximately 890,000 distinct CDR3 sequences, with approximately 13% found just once. The same sample was also used in a study of yellow fever vaccine responses in identical twins.

The specimen was PBMCs. The receptors were sampled from a woman in her late teens or twenties in good health.

This clonotype was detected a few times. The V call is TRBV6-1, the J call TRBJ2-3; D might be TRBD1 (5 bases). CDR1 and CDR2 (germline): MNHNS, SASEGT. The CDR3 runs 19 residues. Trimming removed 7 bases from V and 0 bases from J, with 26 bases in between. CDR3 DNA sequence: TGTGCCAGCAACCAAGGGGTGAGCTGGCGGATAACTAGCACAGATACGCAGTATTTT. Its translation: CASNQGVSWRITSTDTQYF.

This clonotype was counted between two and nine times. The CDR3 here is CATKAGISGEQYF. The CDR3 DNA reads as TGTGCCACCAAAGCAGGGATTTCCGGCGAGCAGTACTTC. The rearrangement joins TRBV24-1 to TRBJ2-7; D is perhaps TRBD1 (5 bases). CDR3 length: 13 residues. V was cut by 8 bases and J by 6 bases, with 16 bases left in between. In germline, CDR1 is KGHDR, CDR2 SFDVKD.

In this sample, this clonotype turned up many times. This chain uses TRBV11-3 with TRBJ2-3; no definite D call. Trimming stripped 1 base from V and 2 bases from J, with 7 bases between. The germline V gene encodes CDR1 SGHNT and CDR2 YENEEA. The CDR3 totals 14 residues. The DNA of the CDR3 is TGTGCCAGCAGCTTAGGTAGCCACACAGATACGCAGTATTTT. Its protein is CASSLGSHTDTQYF.

V gene TRBV12-3 or TRBV12-4 combines with J gene TRBJ2-1; D perhaps matches TRBD2 (7 bases). The V gene lost 3 bases and the J gene lost 6 bases, with 12 bases spanning the gap. CDR3 length equals 14 residues. CDR3 region: CASSFARGRNEQFF. CDR3 sequence (DNA): TGTGCCAGCAGTTTTGCGCGGGGGCGCAATGAGCAGTTCTTC.

Only a few counts were recorded for this clonotype. The chain uses TRBV28 and TRBJ2-7, with TRBD2 as a possible D gene (5 bases). The CDR3 contains 15 residues. CDR1 is MDHEN, CDR2 SYDVKM, per germline. V was clipped by 4 bases and J by 0 bases, with 13 bases between them. The CDR3 protein is CASSYRRESSYEQYV. CDR3 nucleotides: TGTGCCAGCAGTTACAGACGGGAAAGCTCCTACGAGCAGTACGTC.

The table lists this clonotype with a few counts. The rearrangement uses TRBV23-1 and TRBJ2-5; D gene unclear. TRBV23-1 is an open reading frame, and its role is uncertain. The CDR3 contains 14 residues. The V end was cut by 1 base, the J end by 5 bases, with 11 bases between. CDR3 DNA: TGCGCCAGCAGTCAATTGGGCTACCGGGAGACCCAGTACTTC. Protein sequence: CASSQLGYRETQYF.

V gene TRBV12-3 or TRBV12-4 combines with J gene TRBJ1-2; tentatively, D is TRBD1 (5 bases). Trimming took off 7 bases at V and 8 bases at J, with 14 bases between the two ends. The CDR3 covers 12 residues. Here the CDR3 reads CASTDRAGGYTF. The CDR3 DNA reads as TGTGCCAGCACTGACAGAGCTGGCGGCTACACCTTC.

A few counts support this clonotype. The V gene is TRBV24-1, the J gene TRBJ1-3; D possibly corresponds to TRBD1 (5 bases). The length of the CDR3 is 16 residues. Germline V gene lookup returns CDR1 KGHDR and CDR2 SFDVKD. V was pared by 3 bases and J by 2 bases, with 13 bases between. CDR3 sequence reads: CATSDPRGETGNTIYF. CDR3 nucleotide sequence: TGTGCCACCAGTGATCCGCGGGGGGAAACTGGAAACACCATATATTTT.

This clonotype came up many times. The V and J genes are TRBV5-1 and TRBJ2-1; D is possibly TRBD1 or TRBD2 (5 bases each). This CDR3 contains 14 residues. V was cut by 5 bases and J by 3 bases, with 12 bases left in between. Germline lookup yields CDR1 SGHRS and CDR2 YFSETQ. The CDR3 region is CASSGTQSYNEQFF. The CDR3 coding sequence is TGCGCCAGCAGTGGGACCCAAAGCTACAATGAGCAGTTCTTC.

The genes are TRBV5-1 and TRBJ2-5; no definite D call. There are 16 residues in the CDR3. V gave up 0 bases and J gave up 1 base, with 13 bases separating them. CDR1 and CDR2 (germline): SGHRS, YFSETQ. CDR3 sequence: CASSLGSLNPQETQYF. CDR3 sequence (DNA): TGCGCCAGCAGCTTGGGTTCTCTCAACCCCCAAGAGACCCAGTACTTC.